This TCR beta chain came from a study of blood T cell repertoires in COVID-19. Per the germline V gene, CDR1 is LGHDT and CDR2 is YNNKEL (reference sequence). The CDR3 is 17 amino acids. The V end lost 3 bases, the J end lost 3 bases, and 19 bases lay between the germline ends. In the original processing: Nucleated cell number was recorded as an estimate derived from reference gene primer amplification. Measured with immunoSEQ multiplex PCR; TCRdb has only the in-frame clones, and not every one. V and J calls plus clone size are reproduced from that table; the DNA served to infer D and trimming. The sample yields a few hundred thousand clones, 88% seen once.

The sequenced material came from PBMCs or T cells enriched from blood (not recorded which). The chain employs TRBV3-1 (or the pseudogene TRBV3-2) and TRBJ2-3; maybe TRBD1 (6 bases). This clonotype was sampled from a woman aged 18-29 years who had recovered from COVID-19. CDR3 bases: TGTGCCAGCAGCCATGTTGTAGTAGGACAGTATACAGATACGCAGTATTTT. Translating gives CASSHVVVGQYTDTQYF.